Below are 25 T cell receptor beta chains sequenced from a single sample in a study of blood T cell repertoires in COVID-19. The assay was immunoSEQ multiplex PCR, and TCRdb's table has in-frame clones only and misses some. The sample shows 90,000 to 150,000 clones, roughly 90% of them seen only once. Sequencing was carried out using peripheral blood. These receptors originate from a human donor in a cohort sampled during active COVID-19.

The chain combines TRBV7-9 with TRBJ1-5; D unresolved. The germline CDR1 and CDR2 sequences are SEHNR and FQNEAQ (reference sequence). The CDR3 runs to 12 residues. Trimming removed 2 bases at V and 4 bases at J, with 3 bases between. DNA of the CDR3: TGTGCCAGCAGCTTACAAAATCAGCCCCAGCATTTT. Protein product: CASSLQNQPQHF.

V and J are TRBV2 and TRBJ2-2; weak D call: TRBD2 (5 bases). Germline CDR1 SNHLY, CDR2 FYNNEI. V lost 7 bases, J lost 0 bases, and 9 bases lay in between. The CDR3 has 14 amino acids. The chain's CDR3 is CASIWETNTGELFF. In nucleotides, the CDR3 is TGTGCCAGCATTTGGGAGACGAACACCGGGGAGCTGTTTTTT.

Only a few counts were recorded for this clone. The chain combines TRBV4-1 with TRBJ1-1; D is uncertain. The germline V and J ends were trimmed by 3 bases and 5 bases, with 7 bases remaining between them. Germline V gene lookup returns CDR1 MGHRA and CDR2 YSYEKL. This CDR3 region has 12 residues. CDR3 residues: CASSHGPTEAFF. CDR3 DNA: TGCGCCAGCAGCCACGGTCCAACTGAAGCTTTCTTT.

The genes are TRBV30 and TRBJ1-5, with TRBD1 matching 7 bases. The J segment lost 4 bases and the V segment lost 1 base, leaving 7 bases of the junction unmatched. Germline CDR1 and CDR2: GTSNPN and SVGIG (reference sequence). This CDR3 is 15 amino acids long. Here the CDR3 DNA reads TGTGCCTGGAGTGCCGGGCCAGGGGGAAATCAGCCCCAGCATTTT. It specifies CAWSAGPGGNQPQHF.

The chain has TRBV28 and TRBJ1-1; D gene unclear. Germline values: CDR1 MDHEN, CDR2 SYDVKM. The V gene lost 7 bases and the J gene lost 2 bases, with 17 bases spanning the gap. CDR3 length: 15 residues. The chain's CDR3 is CASTTAGRSNTEAFF. CDR3 DNA sequence: TGTGCCAGCACGACGGCAGGAAGGTCAAACACTGAAGCTTTCTTT.

This chain links TRBV18 with TRBJ1-4, with a tentative D call TRBD1 (5 bases). V was clipped by 2 bases and J by 6 bases, with 10 bases between them. This CDR3 region has 14 residues. CDR1 KGHSH and CDR2 LQKENI come from the germline V gene. The CDR3 DNA reads TGTGCCAGCTCACCAATTGGGGCAGATGAAAAACTGTTTTTT. It encodes CASSPIGADEKLFF.

This chain joins TRBV4-1 and TRBJ1-4, with a possible D match to TRBD1 (5 bases). This CDR3 region has 16 residues. The V gene lost 0 bases and the J gene lost 4 bases, with 12 bases spanning the gap. Germline V gene lookup returns CDR1 MGHRA and CDR2 YSYEKL. The CDR3 protein is CASSQDRAGHNEKLFF. The CDR3, as DNA: TGCGCCAGCAGCCAAGATCGGGCAGGGCATAATGAAAAACTGTTTTTT.

V gene TRBV9 combines with J gene TRBJ1-6; 7 nucleotides line up with TRBD1. The CDR3 totals 16 residues. Germline trimming cut 2 bases from V and 7 bases from J; bases unmatched to any gene: 9. Germline CDR1 SGDLS, CDR2 YYNGEE. The CDR3 protein is CASSVDSGTENSPLHF. As DNA, the CDR3 is TGTGCCAGCAGCGTCGATTCCGGGACAGAGAATTCACCCCTCCACTTT.

The chain couples TRBV10-2 to TRBJ2-6; 9 bases fit TRBD1. Germline V gives CDR1 WSHSY, CDR2 SAAADI. The junction had 8 bases not matched to a gene; V was cut back by 4 bases and J by 4 bases. This CDR3 spans 17 amino acids. Written as DNA, the CDR3 is TGCGCCAGCAGTGTCGGGACAGGGCGGGGAGGGGCCAACGTCCTGACTTTC. This gives the protein CASSVGTGRGGANVLTF.

This sequence joins TRBV6-5 and TRBJ1-6; D not certain. CDR1 and CDR2 from the germline V gene are MNHEY and SVGAGI. V dropped 5 bases and J dropped 0 bases, with 5 bases sitting between them. The CDR3 length is 14 residues. The CDR3 reads CASSRVSYNSPLHF. The CDR3 DNA sequence: TGTGCCAGCAGTCGAGTCTCCTATAATTCACCCCTCCACTTT.

The chain uses TRBV6-4 and TRBJ2-1; TRBD2 aligns across 11 bases. CDR1 and CDR2 from the germline V gene are MRHNA and SNTAGT. The CDR3 runs to 15 residues. The V gene end was trimmed by 6 bases and the J gene end by 6 bases; junction bases not matched to a gene: 7. The CDR3 DNA follows: TGTGCCAGCAGCAAAACTAGCGGGAGTGTCAATGAGCAGTTCTTC. Protein product: CASSKTSGSVNEQFF.

The chain recombines TRBV18 with TRBJ2-1; D is unresolved. Germline CDR1 is KGHSH and CDR2 is LQKENI. This CDR3 region has 15 residues. Trimming shortened V by 0 bases and J by 5 bases, and 11 bases separated the two germline ends. The CDR3 loop is CASSPPASADNEQFF. In DNA form, the CDR3 reads TGTGCCAGCTCACCACCTGCCAGCGCTGACAATGAGCAGTTCTTC.

V gene TRBV11-3 combines with J gene TRBJ2-3, with 7 bases matching TRBD1. The length of the CDR3 is 14 residues. Germline V gives CDR1 SGHNT, CDR2 YENEEA. V shed 6 bases and J 2 bases; nucleotides not matched to a gene: 5. The CDR3, as DNA: TGTGCCAGCAGTTCGACAGGGACCACAGATACGCAGTATTTT. Its translation: CASSSTGTTDTQYF.

CDR3: CASSLPISDSYNEQFF. Here the CDR3 DNA reads TGTGCCAGCAGCTTGCCAATTTCGGACAGCTACAATGAGCAGTTCTTC. This sequence joins TRBV7-9 and TRBJ2-1; the D gene is possibly TRBD1 (6 bases). V dropped 3 bases and J dropped 3 bases, with 15 bases sitting between them. CDR1 is SEHNR and CDR2 is FQNEAQ in the germline V gene (reference sequence). The CDR3 is 16 residues long.

CDR3 amino acids: CATSGLAGYNEQFF. The CDR3 region has the DNA TGTGCCACCAGTGGGCTAGCGGGCTACAATGAGCAGTTCTTC. The rearrangement joins TRBV24-1 to TRBJ2-1; TRBD2 agrees at 8 bases. Germline V gene sequence: CDR1 KGHDR, CDR2 SFDVKD. J gave up 3 bases and V 5 bases, and 2 bases lay outside the gene matches. The CDR3 totals 14 residues.

J is TRBJ2-1 and V is TRBV28; maybe TRBD2 (5 bases). The ends were cut back, 1 base at V and 0 bases at J, with 13 bases in the middle. CDR3 size: 17 residues. CDR1 is MDHEN, CDR2 SYDVKM, per germline. The CDR3 here is CASSLLRAAASYNEQFF. CDR3 nucleotides: TGTGCCAGCAGTTTATTACGAGCGGCAGCCTCCTACAATGAGCAGTTCTTC.

The rearrangement joins TRBV3-1 (or the pseudogene TRBV3-2) to TRBJ1-2; TRBD1 aligns across 8 bases. V lost 2 bases and J lost 5; bases outside the gene matches: 7. The germline V gene has CDR1 LGHDT and CDR2 YNNKEL (reference sequence). The CDR3 length is 15 residues. The CDR3 bases are TGTGCCAGCAGCCAACCCCAGGGGGCGGCGTATGGCTACACCTTC. Its protein product is CASSQPQGAAYGYTF.

This clone was recorded a few times. This chain uses TRBV19 with TRBJ1-5; D not resolved. Germline V lookup: CDR1 LNHDA, CDR2 SQIVND (reference sequence). The CDR3 covers 15 residues. The ends were cut back, 7 bases at V and 3 bases at J, with 16 bases in the middle. The CDR3 loop reads CASTPLEGDNQPQHF. Here the CDR3 DNA reads TGTGCCAGTACCCCATTAGAGGGTGACAATCAGCCCCAGCATTTT.

In DNA, the CDR3 is TGTGCCAGCAGTGACAGACTCAGGGTCGACGGCACTGAAGCTTTCTTT. Encoded protein: CASSDRLRVDGTEAFF. The rearrangement uses TRBV6-1 and TRBJ1-1, with D tentatively TRBD1 (5 bases). Germline lookup yields CDR1 MNHNS and CDR2 SASEGT. The CDR3 runs to 16 residues. V shed 3 bases and J shed 4 bases, with 18 bases lying between them.

The rearrangement uses TRBV10-3 and TRBJ2-7; a weak D match, TRBD2 (5 bases). The V and J ends lost 6 bases and 6 bases respectively, with 21 bases between them. The CDR3 is 15 amino acids. The germline CDR1 and CDR2 sequences are ENHRY and SYGVKD. The CDR3 sequence is CAISGRAADPAEQYF. CDR3 nucleotide sequence: TGTGCCATCAGCGGGCGGGCGGCGGACCCGGCCGAGCAGTACTTC.

The V and J genes are TRBV9 and TRBJ2-2; 9 bases are shared with TRBD1. After removal of 4 bases from V and 5 bases from J, the junction contained 12 bases not matched to a gene. Germline loops: CDR1 SGDLS, CDR2 YYNGEE. This CDR3 is built from 17 residues. This chain's CDR3 is CASSQRGTGGLTGELFF. The CDR3 DNA follows: TGTGCCAGCAGCCAAAGAGGAACAGGGGGCTTGACCGGGGAGCTGTTTTTT.

This clone was seen once. V usage is TRBV7-2 and J usage is TRBJ1-2; tentative D call: TRBD1 (6 bases). The germline gives CDR1 SGHTA, CDR2 FQGNSA. The CDR3 has 15 amino acids. Trimming stripped 5 bases from V and 0 bases from J, with 13 bases between. The CDR3 here is CASSPQQGTNYGYTF. DNA for the CDR3: TGTGCCAGCAGCCCGCAACAGGGAACTAACTATGGCTACACCTTC.

This clone was seen only once. The chain carries TRBV19 and TRBJ1-5; possibly TRBD1 for D (5 bases). Trimming cost V 5 bases and J 4 bases, with 9 bases left between them. Germline V gene data show CDR1 as LNHDA and CDR2 as SQIVND (reference sequence). This CDR3 region has 13 residues. This CDR3 is CASSQGWNQPQHF. The CDR3 region has the DNA TGTGCCAGTAGTCAGGGTTGGAATCAGCCCCAGCATTTT.

The rearrangement joins TRBV9 to TRBJ1-2; D unclear. Looked up from germline, CDR1 is SGDLS and CDR2 is YYNGEE. The CDR3 consists of 13 residues. Deletions cut 4 bases from V and 6 bases from J, with 13 bases between. This CDR3 is CASSSSIRDGYTF. The CDR3 region has the DNA TGTGCCAGCAGCTCTTCGATTCGGGATGGCTACACCTTC.

The chain recombines TRBV7-9 with TRBJ1-2; 8 nucleotides align to TRBD1. V lost 6 bases to trimming and J lost 0 bases; unmatched junction nucleotides: 9. The CDR3 length is 16 residues. The germline gives CDR1 SEHNR, CDR2 FQNEAQ (reference sequence). The CDR3 spells CASRSIQGVANYGYTF. The CDR3 nucleotides read TGTGCCAGCAGATCGATACAGGGGGTAGCTAACTATGGCTACACCTTC.